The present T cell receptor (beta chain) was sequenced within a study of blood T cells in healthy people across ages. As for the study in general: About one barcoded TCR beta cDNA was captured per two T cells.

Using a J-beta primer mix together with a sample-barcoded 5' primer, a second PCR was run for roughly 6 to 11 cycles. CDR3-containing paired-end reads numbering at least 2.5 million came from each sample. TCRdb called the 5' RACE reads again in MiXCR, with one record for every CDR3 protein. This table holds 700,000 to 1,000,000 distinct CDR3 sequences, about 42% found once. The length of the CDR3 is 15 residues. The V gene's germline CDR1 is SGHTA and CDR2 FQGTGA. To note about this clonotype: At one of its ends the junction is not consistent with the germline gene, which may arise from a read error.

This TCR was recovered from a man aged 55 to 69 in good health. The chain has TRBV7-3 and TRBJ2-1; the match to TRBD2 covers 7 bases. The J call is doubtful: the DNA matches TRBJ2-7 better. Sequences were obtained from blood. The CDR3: CSSSKGPSGYNEQYF. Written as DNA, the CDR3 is TGTTCCAGCAGCAAAGGGCCTAGCGGCTACAATGAGCAGTACTTC.